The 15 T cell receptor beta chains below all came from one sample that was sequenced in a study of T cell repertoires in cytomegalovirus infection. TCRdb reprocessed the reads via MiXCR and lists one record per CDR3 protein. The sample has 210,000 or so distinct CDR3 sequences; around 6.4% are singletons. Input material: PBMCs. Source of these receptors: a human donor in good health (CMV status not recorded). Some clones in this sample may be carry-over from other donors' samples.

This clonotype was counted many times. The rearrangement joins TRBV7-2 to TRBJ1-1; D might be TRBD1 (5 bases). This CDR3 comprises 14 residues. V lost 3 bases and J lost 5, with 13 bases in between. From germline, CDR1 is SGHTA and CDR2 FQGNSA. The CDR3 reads CASSLMARGTEAFF. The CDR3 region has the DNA TGTGCCAGCAGCTTGATGGCACGGGGGACTGAAGCTTTCTTT.

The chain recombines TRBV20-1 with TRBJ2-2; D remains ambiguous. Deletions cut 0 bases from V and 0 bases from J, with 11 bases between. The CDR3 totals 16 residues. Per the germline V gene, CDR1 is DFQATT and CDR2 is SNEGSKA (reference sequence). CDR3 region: CSARDPGRPNTGELFF. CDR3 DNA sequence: TGCAGTGCTAGAGACCCTGGACGGCCGAACACCGGGGAGCTGTTTTTT.

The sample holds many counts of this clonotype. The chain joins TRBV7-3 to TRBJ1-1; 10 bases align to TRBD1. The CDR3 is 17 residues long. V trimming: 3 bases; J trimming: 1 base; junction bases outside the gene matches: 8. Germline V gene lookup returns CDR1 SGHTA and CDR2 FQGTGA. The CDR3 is CASSFGGTGVKNTEAFF. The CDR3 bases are TGTGCCAGCAGCTTTGGCGGGACAGGGGTGAAGAACACTGAAGCTTTCTTT. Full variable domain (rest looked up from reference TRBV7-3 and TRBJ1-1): GAGVSQTPSNKVTEKGKYVELRCDPISGHTALYWYRQSLGQGPEFLIYFQGTGAADDSGLPNDRFFAVRPEGSVSTLKIQRTERGDSAVYLCASSFGGTGVKNTEAFFGQGTRLTVV.

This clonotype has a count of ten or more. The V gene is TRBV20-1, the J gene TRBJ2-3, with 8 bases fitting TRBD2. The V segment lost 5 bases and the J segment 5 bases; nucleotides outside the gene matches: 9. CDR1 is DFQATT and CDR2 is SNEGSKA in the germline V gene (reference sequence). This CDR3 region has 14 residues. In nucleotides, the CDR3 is TGCAGTGCTGGCTGGCGGGGGGCCGAAGATACGCAGTATTTT. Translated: CSAGWRGAEDTQYF.

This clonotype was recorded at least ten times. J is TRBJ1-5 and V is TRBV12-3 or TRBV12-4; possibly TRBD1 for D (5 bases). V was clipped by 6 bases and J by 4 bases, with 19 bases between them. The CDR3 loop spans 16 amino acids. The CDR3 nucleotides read TGTGCCAGCAGCCGTTGGGGCCCGGTCCCGAATCAGCCCCAGCATTTT. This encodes CASSRWGPVPNQPQHF.

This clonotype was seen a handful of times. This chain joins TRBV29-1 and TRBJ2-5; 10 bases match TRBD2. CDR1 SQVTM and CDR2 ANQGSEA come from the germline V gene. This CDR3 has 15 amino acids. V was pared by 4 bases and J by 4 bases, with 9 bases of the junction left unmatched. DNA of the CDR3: TGCAGCGTTGGTGGGACTAGCGTTATCAGAGAGACCCAGTACTTC. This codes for CSVGGTSVIRETQYF.

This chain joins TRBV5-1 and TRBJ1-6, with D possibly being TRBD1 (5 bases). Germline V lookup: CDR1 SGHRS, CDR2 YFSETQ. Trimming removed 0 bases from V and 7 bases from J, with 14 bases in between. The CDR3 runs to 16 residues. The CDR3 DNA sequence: TGCGCCAGCAGCTTGGGACAGCGGGAAGGAAATTCACCCCTCCACTTT. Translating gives CASSLGQREGNSPLHF.

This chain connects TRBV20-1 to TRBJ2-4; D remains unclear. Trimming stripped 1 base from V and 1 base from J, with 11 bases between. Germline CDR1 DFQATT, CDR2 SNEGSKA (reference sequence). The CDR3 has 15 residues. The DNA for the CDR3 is TGCAGTGCTAGAGTAGACGGGCTCGCCAAAAACATTCAGTACTTC. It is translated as CSARVDGLAKNIQYF.

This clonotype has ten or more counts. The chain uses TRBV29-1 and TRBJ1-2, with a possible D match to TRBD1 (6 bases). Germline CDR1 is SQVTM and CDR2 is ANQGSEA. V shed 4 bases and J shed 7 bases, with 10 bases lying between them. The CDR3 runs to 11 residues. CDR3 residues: CSVVKGGGYTF. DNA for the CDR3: TGCAGCGTTGTGAAGGGGGGTGGCTACACCTTC.

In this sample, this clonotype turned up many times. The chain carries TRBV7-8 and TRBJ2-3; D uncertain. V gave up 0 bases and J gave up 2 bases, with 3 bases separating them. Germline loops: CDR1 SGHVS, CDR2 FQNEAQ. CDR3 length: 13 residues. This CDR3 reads CASSLAHTDTQYF. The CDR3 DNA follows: TGTGCCAGCAGCTTAGCCCACACAGATACGCAGTATTTT.

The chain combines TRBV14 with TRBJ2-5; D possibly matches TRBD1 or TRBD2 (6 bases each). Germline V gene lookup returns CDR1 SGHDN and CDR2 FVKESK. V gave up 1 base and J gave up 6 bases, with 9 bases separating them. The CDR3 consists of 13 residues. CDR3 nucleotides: TGTGCCAGCAGCCAAGGGGGGGCGCAGACCCAGTACTTC. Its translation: CASSQGGAQTQYF.

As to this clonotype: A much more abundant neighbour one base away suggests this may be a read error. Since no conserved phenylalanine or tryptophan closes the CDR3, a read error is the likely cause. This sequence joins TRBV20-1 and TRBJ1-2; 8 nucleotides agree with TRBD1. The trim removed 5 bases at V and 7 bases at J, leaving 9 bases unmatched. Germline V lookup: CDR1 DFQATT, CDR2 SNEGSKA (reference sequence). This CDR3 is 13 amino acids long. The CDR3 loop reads CSAQGAGQSGYTL. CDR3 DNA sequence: TGCAGTGCTCAGGGGGCAGGGCAGTCTGGCTACACCTTG.

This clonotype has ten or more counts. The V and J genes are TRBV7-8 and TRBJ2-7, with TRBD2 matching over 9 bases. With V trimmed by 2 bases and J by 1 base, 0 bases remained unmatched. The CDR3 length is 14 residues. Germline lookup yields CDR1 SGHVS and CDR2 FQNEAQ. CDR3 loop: CASSLSGGSYEQYF. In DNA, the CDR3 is TGTGCCAGCAGCTTAAGCGGGGGGTCCTACGAGCAGTACTTC.

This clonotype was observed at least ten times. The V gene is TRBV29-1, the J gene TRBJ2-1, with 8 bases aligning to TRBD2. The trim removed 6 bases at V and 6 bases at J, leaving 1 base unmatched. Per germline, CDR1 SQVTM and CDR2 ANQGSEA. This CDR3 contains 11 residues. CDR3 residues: CSVGLANEQFF. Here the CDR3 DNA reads TGCAGCGTCGGACTAGCCAATGAGCAGTTCTTC.

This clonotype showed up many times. In DNA form, the CDR3 reads TGCAGCGTTCTAATCCCAGAGAACACCGGGGAGCTGTTTTTT. Its translation is CSVLIPENTGELFF. The gene calls are TRBV29-1 and TRBJ2-2; D unclear. The ends were cut back, 5 bases at V and 1 base at J, with 11 bases in the middle. Germline V CDR1 and CDR2: SQVTM, ANQGSEA. The CDR3 has 14 residues.